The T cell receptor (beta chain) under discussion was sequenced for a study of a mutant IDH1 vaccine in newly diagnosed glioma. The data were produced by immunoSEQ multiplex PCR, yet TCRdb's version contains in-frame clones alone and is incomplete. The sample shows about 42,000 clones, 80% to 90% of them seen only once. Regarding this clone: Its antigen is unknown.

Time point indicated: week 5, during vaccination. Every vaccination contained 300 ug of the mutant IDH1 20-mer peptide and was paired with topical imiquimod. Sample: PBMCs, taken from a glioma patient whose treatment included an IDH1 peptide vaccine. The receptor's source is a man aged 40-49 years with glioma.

The CDR3 DNA follows: TGTGCCAGCAGCGCCCAGCGGTACAATGAGCAGTTCTTC. Its protein is CASSAQRYNEQFF. The chain couples TRBV7-2 to TRBJ2-1, with D possibly being TRBD2 (5 bases). The CDR3 has 13 residues. Germline V gene data show CDR1 as SGHTA and CDR2 as FQGNSA. The V and J ends lost 5 bases and 4 bases respectively, with 9 bases between them.